One sample yielded the 27 T cell receptor beta chains listed below, sequenced in a study of OX40 agonist ivuxolimab in advanced cancers. The data were produced by immunoSEQ multiplex PCR, yet TCRdb's version contains in-frame clones alone and is incomplete. Of fewer than 100,000 clones listed, about 84% are singletons. This specimen was CD4+ or CD8+ T cells sorted from blood, taken in a trial of the OX40 agonist ivuxolimab. These receptor sequences come from an adult with an advanced solid tumor such as melanoma, head and neck, liver or kidney cancer.

The CDR3 loop reads CASSQRPDLEQYV. In DNA, the CDR3 is TGTGCCAGCAGCCAGAGGCCGGACCTCGAGCAGTACGTC. This chain joins TRBV7-2 and TRBJ2-7; no clear D. Germline CDR1 reads SGHTA; CDR2 reads FQGNSA. This CDR3 comprises 13 residues. V gave up 5 bases and J gave up 6 bases, with 14 bases separating them.

The rearrangement joins TRBV5-1 to TRBJ2-7, with TRBD1 identical over 7 bases. The ends lost 0 bases at V and 5 bases at J; junction bases unmatched: 8. CDR3 length: 15 residues. From germline, CDR1 is SGHRS and CDR2 YFSETQ. As DNA, the CDR3 is TGCGCCAGCAGCTTGGGGGACAGCTCTCGGGACGAGCAGTACGTC. Its protein is CASSLGDSSRDEQYV.

The rearrangement joins TRBV28 to TRBJ1-5, with a possible D match to TRBD1 (5 bases). The V and J ends lost 8 bases and 4 bases respectively, with 18 bases between them. The CDR3 length is 15 residues. Per germline, CDR1 MDHEN and CDR2 SYDVKM. This CDR3 reads CASGIVGVWNQPQHF. In DNA, the CDR3 is TGTGCCAGCGGGATTGTGGGGGTTTGGAATCAGCCCCAGCATTTT.

The V and J genes are TRBV29-1 and TRBJ2-7, with TRBD2 matching over 8 bases. The CDR3 contains 13 residues. Trimming removed 7 bases from V and 2 bases from J; junction bases left unmatched: 7. Germline loops: CDR1 SQVTM, CDR2 ANQGSEA. The CDR3 is CSAGGGATYEQYF. CDR3 bases: TGCAGCGCGGGAGGGGGGGCAACCTACGAGCAGTACTTC.

This clone came up a few times. The V and J genes are TRBV19 and TRBJ1-5; D is uncertain. The germline gives CDR1 LNHDA, CDR2 SQIVND (reference sequence). The CDR3 length is 13 residues. Trimming shortened V by 7 bases and J by 4 bases, and 11 bases separated the two germline ends. The CDR3 DNA is TGTGCCAGTAAGAATGCCCGTAATCAGCCCCAGCATTTT. It is translated as CASKNARNQPQHF.

The chain is built from TRBV18 and TRBJ1-2; D not certain. Trimming left V 0 bases short and J 8 bases short, with 10 bases between. Per the germline V gene, CDR1 is KGHSH and CDR2 is LQKENI. This CDR3 comprises 13 residues. The CDR3 here is CASSPPADGGYTF. CDR3 bases: TGTGCCAGCTCACCACCGGCGGACGGCGGCTACACCTTC.

This clone occurred once. The chain links TRBV7-2 to TRBJ2-5, with a weak D call TRBD2 (6 bases). The CDR3 length is 15 residues. The V end was cut by 3 bases, the J end by 5 bases, with 16 bases between. Per germline, CDR1 SGHTA and CDR2 FQGNSA. CDR3 sequence (DNA): TGTGCCAGCAGCTTGTTCCTCTCCGGAGGGGAGACCCAGTACTTC. Amino acid sequence: CASSLFLSGGETQYF.

This chain joins TRBV7-2 and TRBJ2-7; 7 bases fit TRBD2. Germline trimming cut 5 bases from V and 2 bases from J; bases unmatched to any gene: 6. Per the germline V gene, CDR1 is SGHTA and CDR2 is FQGNSA. This CDR3 spans 14 amino acids. The CDR3 loop reads CASSKERGAYEQYF. In nucleotides, the CDR3 is TGTGCCAGCAGCAAAGAGCGGGGAGCCTACGAGCAGTACTTC.

The CDR3 loop is CASSQAQENYGYTF. CDR3 nucleotides: TGTGCCAGCTCTCAGGCCCAAGAGAACTATGGCTACACCTTC. This chain connects TRBV7-2 to TRBJ1-2; no firm D call. The germline V gene has CDR1 SGHTA and CDR2 FQGNSA. The germline V and J ends were trimmed by 8 bases and 2 bases, with 15 bases remaining between them. This CDR3 region has 14 residues.

The V call is TRBV6-4, the J call TRBJ2-7; D gene ambiguous. Germline V gene sequence: CDR1 MRHNA, CDR2 SNTAGT. The CDR3 contains 13 residues. Trimming stripped 10 bases from V and 5 bases from J, with 18 bases between. The CDR3 bases are TGTGCCACCGACATTGAAGGGAACCACGAGCAGTACTTC. Translation gives CATDIEGNHEQYF.

The rearrangement links TRBV6-1 to TRBJ2-7, with 7 bases fitting TRBD2. V shed 2 bases, J shed 4 bases, and the junction held 2 bases outside the gene matches. This CDR3 region has 13 residues. CDR1 and CDR2 (germline): MNHNS, SASEGT. The CDR3 loop is CASSEWGGYEQYF. Written as DNA, the CDR3 is TGTGCCAGCAGTGAATGGGGGGGTTACGAGCAGTACTTC.

CDR3 protein: CASSPTSGGRETQYF. The CDR3 DNA sequence: TGTGCCAGTAGTCCCACTAGCGGGGGGCGAGAGACCCAGTACTTC. This chain uses TRBV19 with TRBJ2-5, with 12 bases matching TRBD2. The CDR3 covers 15 residues. After removal of 5 bases from V and 4 bases from J, the junction contained 5 bases not matched to a gene. Germline CDR1 and CDR2: LNHDA and SQIVND (reference sequence).

This clone was found a few times. V is TRBV28 and J is TRBJ1-4, with D unclear. This CDR3 region has 14 residues. Germline V lookup: CDR1 MDHEN, CDR2 SYDVKM. Trimming left V 10 bases short and J 0 bases short, with 12 bases between. CDR3 nucleotide sequence: TGTGCCACGTTCAACGTTGCAACTAATGAAAAACTGTTTTTT. This gives the protein CATFNVATNEKLFF.

The chain uses TRBV28 and TRBJ1-2; possibly TRBD1 for D (5 bases). The CDR3 runs to 12 residues. Germline CDR1 and CDR2: MDHEN and SYDVKM. Trimming removed 6 bases from V and 7 bases from J, with 12 bases in between. The CDR3 spells CASRMPGGGYTF. The CDR3 DNA sequence: TGTGCCAGCAGGATGCCGGGGGGTGGCTACACCTTC.

The sample holds a few counts of this clone. CDR3: CATSRDRDSTGELFF. As DNA, the CDR3 is TGTGCCACCAGCCGGGACAGGGATTCCACCGGGGAGCTGTTTTTT. This sequence joins TRBV15 and TRBJ2-2; 9 bases agree with TRBD1. J lost 4 bases, V lost 5 bases, and 5 bases had no gene match. This CDR3 spans 15 amino acids. CDR1 and CDR2 (germline): LNHNV, YYDKDF (reference sequence).

The chain has TRBV28 and TRBJ2-1, with TRBD1 as a possible D gene (6 bases). Looked up from germline, CDR1 is MDHEN and CDR2 is SYDVKM. CDR3 size: 15 residues. Trimming removed 4 bases from V and 8 bases from J, with 18 bases in between. CDR3 region: CASSSQGMDSHEQFF. CDR3 in DNA: TGTGCCAGCAGTTCCCAGGGGATGGATTCACATGAGCAGTTCTTC.

V and J are TRBV6-4 and TRBJ1-2, with TRBD1 matching over 9 bases. V trimming: 5 bases; J trimming: 4 bases; junction bases outside the gene matches: 8. The CDR3 runs to 15 residues. Germline V gene lookup returns CDR1 MRHNA and CDR2 SNTAGT. CDR3 protein: CASSYTGTGSYGYTF. CDR3 coding DNA: TGTGCCAGCAGTTACACCGGGACAGGGTCCTATGGCTACACCTTC.

This rearrangement joins TRBV5-6 to TRBJ2-7, with a weak D call TRBD2 (7 bases). Germline V gene data show CDR1 as SGHDT and CDR2 as YYEEEE. The CDR3 has 14 residues. V was cut by 1 base and J by 6 bases, with 14 bases left in between. CDR3 residues: CASSLRGGRGEQYV. CDR3 nucleotides: TGTGCCAGCAGCTTGCGCGGGGGCCGGGGCGAGCAGTACGTC.

The gene calls are TRBV11-3 and TRBJ1-1; D is ambiguous. V lost 2 bases to trimming and J lost 1 base, with 5 bases between them. The CDR3 has 13 amino acids. Germline CDR1 SGHNT, CDR2 YENEEA. CDR3 residues: CASSLNRNTEAFF. The DNA for the CDR3 is TGTGCCAGCAGCTTAAACCGGAACACTGAAGCTTTCTTT.

The rearrangement links TRBV7-8 to TRBJ1-5; 9 nucleotides match TRBD1. Germline V CDR1 and CDR2: SGHVS, FQNEAQ. The ends lost 5 bases at V and 10 bases at J; junction bases unmatched: 12. This CDR3 is built from 15 residues. CDR3 in amino acids: CASSVSGTGISPQHF. The CDR3 nucleotides read TGTGCCAGCAGCGTCTCCGGGACAGGGATCAGTCCCCAGCATTTT.

The genes are TRBV10-1 and TRBJ2-5; the match to TRBD1 covers 7 bases. The CDR3 consists of 11 residues. Germline CDR1 reads WNHNN; CDR2 reads SYGVQD (reference sequence). V shed 8 bases, J shed 3 bases, and the junction held 0 bases outside the gene matches. Here the CDR3 reads CASGTEETQYF. The CDR3 nucleotides read TGCGCCAGCGGGACAGAAGAGACCCAGTACTTC.

This chain connects TRBV29-1 to TRBJ1-1, with TRBD1 matching 10 bases. The trim removed 5 bases at V and 1 base at J, leaving 4 bases unmatched. The CDR3 contains 14 residues. Germline values: CDR1 SQVTM, CDR2 ANQGSEA. CDR3 sequence: CSVTRTGGNTEAFF. The CDR3 DNA reads as TGCAGCGTTACCCGGACAGGGGGGAACACTGAAGCTTTCTTT.

V usage is TRBV6-6 and J usage is TRBJ1-4; perhaps TRBD1 as D (5 bases). The germline V gene has CDR1 MNHNY and CDR2 SVGAGI (reference sequence). This CDR3 is 15 amino acids long. The ends were cut back, 5 bases at V and 4 bases at J, with 14 bases in the middle. The DNA of the CDR3 is TGTGCCAGCAGTCCGCGGGGGGAACTTAATGAAAAACTGTTTTTT. Protein: CASSPRGELNEKLFF.

This clone was seen once. The V and J genes are TRBV7-6 and TRBJ2-7, with D possibly being TRBD2 (6 bases). Germline assignment: CDR1 SGHVS and CDR2 FNYEAQ. The CDR3 is 15 residues long. V lost 3 bases, J lost 1 base, and 13 bases lay in between. The CDR3 loop reads CASSFNEGGSYEQYF. The CDR3, as DNA: TGTGCCAGCAGCTTTAATGAGGGAGGATCCTACGAGCAGTACTTC. Full variable domain (rest looked up from reference TRBV7-6 and TRBJ2-7): GAGVSQSPRYKVTKRGQDVALRCDPISGHVSLYWYRQALGQGPEFLTYFNYEAQQDKSGLPNDRFSAERPEGSISTLTIQRTEQRDSAMYRCASSFNEGGSYEQYFGPGTRLTVT.

V is TRBV2 and J is TRBJ2-1, with 9 bases matching TRBD2. CDR3 length: 15 amino acids. Germline CDR1 reads SNHLY; CDR2 reads FYNNEI. CDR3 nucleotides: TGTGCACAAAGCGGCGCGGGAGGGCCGGGTAATGAGCAGTTCTTC. Protein product: CAQSGAGGPGNEQFF.

This chain uses TRBV19 with TRBJ2-3, with D possibly matching TRBD1 (5 bases). There are 15 residues in the CDR3. CDR1 and CDR2 (germline): LNHDA, SQIVND (reference sequence). V was shortened by 4 bases and J by 1 base, with 12 bases between the two germline ends. CDR3 loop: CASSRGRGGTDTQYF. The CDR3 bases are TGTGCCAGTAGTAGGGGCCGAGGAGGCACAGATACGCAGTATTTT.

The CDR3 DNA reads TGTGCCAGCAGTTTACGCTCTGGGGCCAACGTCCTGACTTTC. It is translated as CASSLRSGANVLTF. V usage is TRBV27 and J usage is TRBJ2-6, with D unclear. This CDR3 is 14 amino acids long. V lost 2 bases and J lost 0, with 2 bases in between. Germline values: CDR1 MNHEY, CDR2 SMNVEV (reference sequence).